The next 8 T cell receptor beta chains were all read from a single sample in a study of control samples from healthy donors and cancer patients. Clones were read by immunoSEQ multiplex PCR, and TCRdb kept only the in-frame ones, dropping some. This table holds over 60,000 clones, 75% to 85% found once. Source material: blood. The receptors shown here come from a man between 40 and 49 years old in good health.

The V gene is TRBV11-3, the J gene TRBJ1-1; possible D gene TRBD1, 6 bases. Trimming removed 0 bases at V and 8 bases at J, with 10 bases between. Germline V gene sequence: CDR1 SGHNT, CDR2 YENEEA. This CDR3 has 13 amino acids. The CDR3 region is CASSLDVRGEAFF. For the CDR3, the DNA is TGTGCCAGCAGCTTAGACGTAAGGGGGGAAGCTTTCTTT.

J is TRBJ2-3 and V is TRBV5-1, with a weak D call TRBD1 (5 bases). CDR1 and CDR2 from the germline V gene are SGHRS and YFSETQ. This CDR3 contains 15 residues. V was clipped by 0 bases and J by 1 base, with 9 bases between them. CDR3 DNA sequence: TGCGCCAGCAGCTTGGGCGACAGCCGCACAGATACGCAGTATTTT. Translated: CASSLGDSRTDTQYF.

V gene TRBV7-2 combines with J gene TRBJ2-5; 10 nucleotides align to TRBD2. This CDR3 contains 16 residues. Germline V gene sequence: CDR1 SGHTA, CDR2 FQGNSA. V shed 3 bases, J shed 5 bases, and the junction held 9 bases outside the gene matches. CDR3 nucleotides: TGTGCCAGCAGCTTCCCAATAGCGGGAGGTAGGGAGACCCAGTACTTC. This codes for CASSFPIAGGRETQYF.

The J gene is TRBJ2-2, the V gene TRBV19; 9 nucleotides agree with TRBD2. The ends lost 6 bases at V and 3 bases at J; junction bases unmatched: 5. Germline V gene data show CDR1 as LNHDA and CDR2 as SQIVND (reference sequence). This CDR3 contains 15 residues. Here the CDR3 DNA reads TGTGCCAGTAGGGGGACTAGCAGATACACCGGGGAGCTGTTTTTT. Amino acid sequence: CASRGTSRYTGELFF.

The J gene is TRBJ1-3, the V gene TRBV18, with D hard to call. V shed 3 bases and J shed 2 bases, with 14 bases lying between them. Germline V gene lookup returns CDR1 KGHSH and CDR2 LQKENI. CDR3 length equals 16 residues. The CDR3 DNA reads as TGTGCCAGCTCACCGGGTGCCCAGGAGCCTGGAAACACCATATATTTT. This translates into CASSPGAQEPGNTIYF.

The chain couples TRBV6-5 to TRBJ1-2, with D perhaps TRBD1 (5 bases). With 6 bases removed from V and 3 bases from J, the gap between germline ends came to 17 bases. CDR1 MNHEY and CDR2 SVGAGI come from the germline V gene. The CDR3 runs to 15 residues. The CDR3: CASRAPDRVYYGYTF. CDR3 sequence (DNA): TGTGCCAGCAGGGCGCCCGACAGAGTCTACTATGGCTACACCTTC.

This clone has just one count. The chain is built from TRBV6-1 and TRBJ2-1; 8 bases align to TRBD2. Germline CDR1 reads MNHNS; CDR2 reads SASEGT. This CDR3 region has 16 residues. V lost 4 bases to trimming and J lost 0 bases; unmatched junction nucleotides: 5. Here the CDR3 DNA reads TGTGCCAGCAGTGTTTCTGCGGGGGGCTCCTACAATGAGCAGTTCTTC. Residues: CASSVSAGGSYNEQFF.

The CDR3 coding sequence is TGTGCCAGCAGCGTAGCCGGGACTAGCGGGGGGGCCGCCTACAATGAGCAGTTCTTC. Its translation: CASSVAGTSGGAAYNEQFF. This sequence joins TRBV9 and TRBJ2-1; 16 bases are a match to TRBD2. The V and J ends lost 0 bases and 2 bases, in that order; junction bases with no gene match: 5. Germline-derived CDR1 and CDR2 are SGDLS and YYNGEE. The CDR3 sequence is 19 residues long.